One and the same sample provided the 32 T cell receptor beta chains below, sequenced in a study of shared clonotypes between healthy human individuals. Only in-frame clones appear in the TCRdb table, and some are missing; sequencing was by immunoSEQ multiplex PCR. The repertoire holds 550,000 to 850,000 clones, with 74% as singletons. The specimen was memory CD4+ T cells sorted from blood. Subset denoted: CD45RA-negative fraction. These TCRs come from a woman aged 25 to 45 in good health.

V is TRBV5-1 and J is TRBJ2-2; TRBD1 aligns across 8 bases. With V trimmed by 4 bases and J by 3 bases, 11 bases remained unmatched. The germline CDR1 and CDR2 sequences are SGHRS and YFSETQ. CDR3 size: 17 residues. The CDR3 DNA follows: TGCGCCAGCAGCCCATCAGACAGGGGCGTACACACCGGGGAGCTGTTTTTT. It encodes CASSPSDRGVHTGELFF.

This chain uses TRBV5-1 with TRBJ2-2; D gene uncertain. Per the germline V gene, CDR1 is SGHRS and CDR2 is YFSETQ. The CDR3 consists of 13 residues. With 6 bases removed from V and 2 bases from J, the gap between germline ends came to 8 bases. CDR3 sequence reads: CASKASNTGELFF. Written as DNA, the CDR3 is TGCGCCAGCAAGGCCTCAAACACCGGGGAGCTGTTTTTT.

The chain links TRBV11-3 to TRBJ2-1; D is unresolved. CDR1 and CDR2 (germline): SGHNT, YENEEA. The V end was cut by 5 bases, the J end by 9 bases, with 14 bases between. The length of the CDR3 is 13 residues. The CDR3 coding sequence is TGTGCCAGCAGCCCCCGGAGCATCGGTGAGCAGTTCTTC. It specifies CASSPRSIGEQFF.

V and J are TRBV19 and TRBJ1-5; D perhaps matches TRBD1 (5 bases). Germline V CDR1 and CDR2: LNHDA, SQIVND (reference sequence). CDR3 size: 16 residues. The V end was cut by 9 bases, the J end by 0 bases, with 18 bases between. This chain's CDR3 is CASRTPAGTSNQPQHF. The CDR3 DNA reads TGTGCCAGCCGCACCCCTGCAGGGACTAGCAATCAGCCCCAGCATTTT.

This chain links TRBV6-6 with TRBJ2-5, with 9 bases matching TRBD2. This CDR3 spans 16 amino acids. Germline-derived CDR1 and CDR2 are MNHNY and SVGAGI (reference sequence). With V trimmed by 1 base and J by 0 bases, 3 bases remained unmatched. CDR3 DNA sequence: TGTGCCAGCAGTTACTATGGCGGGAGGGACCAAGAGACCCAGTACTTC. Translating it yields CASSYYGGRDQETQYF.

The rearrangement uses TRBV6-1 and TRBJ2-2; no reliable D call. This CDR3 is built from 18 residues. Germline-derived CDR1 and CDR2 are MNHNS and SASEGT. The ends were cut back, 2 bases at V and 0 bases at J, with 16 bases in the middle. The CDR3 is CASSEFGARAANTGELFF. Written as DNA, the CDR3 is TGTGCCAGCAGTGAATTTGGTGCTCGGGCAGCGAACACCGGGGAGCTGTTTTTT.

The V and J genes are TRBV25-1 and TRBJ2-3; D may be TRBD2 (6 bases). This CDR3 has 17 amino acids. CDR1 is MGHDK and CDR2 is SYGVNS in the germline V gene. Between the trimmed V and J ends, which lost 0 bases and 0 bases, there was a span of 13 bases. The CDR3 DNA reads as TGTGCCAGCAGTGAATATGGAGGGTACAGGAGCACAGATACGCAGTATTTT. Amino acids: CASSEYGGYRSTDTQYF.

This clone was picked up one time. CDR3 sequence (DNA): TGTGCCAGCTCACCACGAAGCGGGAGTTCCTACAATGAGCAGTTCTTC. It yields the protein CASSPRSGSSYNEQFF. The chain links TRBV18 to TRBJ2-1; TRBD2 matches 8 bases. V lost 1 base, J lost 1 base, and 3 bases stayed unmatched. This CDR3 spans 16 amino acids. Germline V gene sequence: CDR1 KGHSH, CDR2 LQKENI.

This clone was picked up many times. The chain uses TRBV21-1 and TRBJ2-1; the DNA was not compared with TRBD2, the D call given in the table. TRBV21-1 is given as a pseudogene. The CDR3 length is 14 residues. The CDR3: CASSLLTWFGEQFF. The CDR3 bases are TGTGCCAGCAGTCTCCTTACTTGGTTTGGTGAGCAGTTCTTC.

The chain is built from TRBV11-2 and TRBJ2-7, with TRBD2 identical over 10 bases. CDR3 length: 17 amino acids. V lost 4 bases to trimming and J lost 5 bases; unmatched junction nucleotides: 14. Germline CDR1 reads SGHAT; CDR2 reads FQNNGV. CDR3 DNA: TGTGCCAGCAGCTCGAAGCTAGCGGGAGATTTCGCCCACGAGCAGTACTTC. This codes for CASSSKLAGDFAHEQYF. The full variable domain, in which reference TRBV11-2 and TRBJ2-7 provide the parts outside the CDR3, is EAGVAQSPRYKIIEKRQSVAFWCNPISGHATLYWYQQILGQGPKLLIQFQNNGVVDDSQLPKDRFSAERLKGVDSTLKIQPAKLEDSAVYLCASSSKLAGDFAHEQYFGPGTRLTVT.

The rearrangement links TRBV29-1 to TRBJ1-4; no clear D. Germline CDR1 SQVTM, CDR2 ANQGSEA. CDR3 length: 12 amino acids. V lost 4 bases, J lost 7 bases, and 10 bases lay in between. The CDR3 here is CSVAGVREKLFF. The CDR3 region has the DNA TGCAGCGTTGCGGGAGTTCGTGAAAAACTGTTTTTT.

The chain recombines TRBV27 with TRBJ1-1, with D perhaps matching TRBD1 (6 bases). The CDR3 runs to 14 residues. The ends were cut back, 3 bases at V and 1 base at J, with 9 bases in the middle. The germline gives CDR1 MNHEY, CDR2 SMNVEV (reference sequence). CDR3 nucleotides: TGTGCCAGCAGTTTGACGACAGGGAACACTGAAGCTTTCTTT. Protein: CASSLTTGNTEAFF.

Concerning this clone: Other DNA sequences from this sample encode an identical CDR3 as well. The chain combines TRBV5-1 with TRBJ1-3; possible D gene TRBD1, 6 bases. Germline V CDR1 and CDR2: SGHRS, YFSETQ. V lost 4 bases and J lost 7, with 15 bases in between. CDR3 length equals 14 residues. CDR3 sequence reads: CASSPGTTGNTIYF. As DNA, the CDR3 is TGCGCCAGCAGCCCGGGGACCACAGGGAACACCATATATTTT.

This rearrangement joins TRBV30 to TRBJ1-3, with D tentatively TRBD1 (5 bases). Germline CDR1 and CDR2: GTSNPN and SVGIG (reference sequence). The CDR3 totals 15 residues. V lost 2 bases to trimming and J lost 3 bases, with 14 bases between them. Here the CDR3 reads CAWSKGGADGNTIYF. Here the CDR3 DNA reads TGTGCCTGGAGTAAAGGAGGGGCTGATGGAAACACCATATATTTT.

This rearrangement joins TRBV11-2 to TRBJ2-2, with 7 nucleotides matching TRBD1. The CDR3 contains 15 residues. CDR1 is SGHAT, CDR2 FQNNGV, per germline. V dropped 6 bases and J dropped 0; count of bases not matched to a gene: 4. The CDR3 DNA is TGTGCCAGCAGGAGGGGGCGACCGAACACCGGGGAGCTGTTTTTT. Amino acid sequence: CASRRGRPNTGELFF. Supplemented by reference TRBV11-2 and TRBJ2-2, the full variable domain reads EAGVAQSPRYKIIEKRQSVAFWCNPISGHATLYWYQQILGQGPKLLIQFQNNGVVDDSQLPKDRFSAERLKGVDSTLKIQPAKLEDSAVYLCASRRGRPNTGELFFGEGSRLTVL.

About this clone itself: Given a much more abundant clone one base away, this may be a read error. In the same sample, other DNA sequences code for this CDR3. CDR3 bases: TGTGCCAGCAGCCTGGGACAGGGTCCCTACGAGCAGTACTTC. It translates to CASSLGQGPYEQYF. The J gene is TRBJ2-7, the V gene TRBV28, with 9 bases that match TRBD1. CDR3 size: 14 residues. J lost 2 bases, V lost 6 bases, and 5 bases had no gene match. CDR1 MDHEN and CDR2 SYDVKM come from the germline V gene.

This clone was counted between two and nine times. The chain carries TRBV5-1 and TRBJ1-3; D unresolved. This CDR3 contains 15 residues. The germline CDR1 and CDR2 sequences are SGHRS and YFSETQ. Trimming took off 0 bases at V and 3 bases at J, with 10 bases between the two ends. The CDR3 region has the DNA TGCGCCAGCAGCTTGGGGACGGCCCGTGGAAACACCATATATTTT. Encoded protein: CASSLGTARGNTIYF.

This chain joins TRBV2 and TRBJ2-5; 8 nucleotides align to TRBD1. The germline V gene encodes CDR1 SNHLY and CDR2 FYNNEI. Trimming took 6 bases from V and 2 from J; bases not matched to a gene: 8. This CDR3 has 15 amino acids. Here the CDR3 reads CASRFRGPQQETQYF. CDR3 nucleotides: TGTGCCAGCAGGTTCAGGGGGCCCCAGCAAGAGACCCAGTACTTC.

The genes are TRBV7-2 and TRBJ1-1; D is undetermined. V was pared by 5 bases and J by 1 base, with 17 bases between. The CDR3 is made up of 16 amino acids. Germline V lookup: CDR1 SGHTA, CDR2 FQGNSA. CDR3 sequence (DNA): TGTGCCAGCAGCCGGGCCCCTGGGCAGACGAACACTGAAGCTTTCTTT. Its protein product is CASSRAPGQTNTEAFF. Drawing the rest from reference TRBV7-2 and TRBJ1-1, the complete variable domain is GAGVSQSPSNKVTEKGKDVELRCDPISGHTALYWYRQSLGQGLEFLIYFQGNSAPDKSGLPSDRFSAERTGGSVSTLTIQRTQQEDSAVYLCASSRAPGQTNTEAFFGQGTRLTVV.

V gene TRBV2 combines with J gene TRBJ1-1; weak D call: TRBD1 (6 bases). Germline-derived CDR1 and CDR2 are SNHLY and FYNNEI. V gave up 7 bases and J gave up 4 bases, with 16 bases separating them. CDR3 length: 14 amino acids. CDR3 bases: TGTGCCAGCACTGCACAGGGATCCCTCACTGAAGCTTTCTTT. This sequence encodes CASTAQGSLTEAFF.

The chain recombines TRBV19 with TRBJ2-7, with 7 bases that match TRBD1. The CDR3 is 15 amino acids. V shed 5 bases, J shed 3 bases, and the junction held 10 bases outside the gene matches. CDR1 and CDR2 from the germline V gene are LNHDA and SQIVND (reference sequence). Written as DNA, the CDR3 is TGTGCCAGTAGTGTCCCGGGACAGCTAATCTACGAGCAGTACTTC. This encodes CASSVPGQLIYEQYF.

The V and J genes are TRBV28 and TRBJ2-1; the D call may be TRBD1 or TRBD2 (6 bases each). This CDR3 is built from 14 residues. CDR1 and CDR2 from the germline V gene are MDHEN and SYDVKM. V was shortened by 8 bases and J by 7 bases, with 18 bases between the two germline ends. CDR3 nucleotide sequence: TGTGCCAGCCCCCCCGGGGGCTTCGAGAATGAGCAGTTCTTC. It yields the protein CASPPGGFENEQFF.

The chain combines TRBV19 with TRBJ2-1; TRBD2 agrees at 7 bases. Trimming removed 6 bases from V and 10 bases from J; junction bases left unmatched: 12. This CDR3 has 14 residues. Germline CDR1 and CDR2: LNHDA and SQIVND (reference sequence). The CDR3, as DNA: TGTGCCAGTAGCCCTCTTGCGGGAGTTGGGGAGCAGTTCTTC. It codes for CASSPLAGVGEQFF.

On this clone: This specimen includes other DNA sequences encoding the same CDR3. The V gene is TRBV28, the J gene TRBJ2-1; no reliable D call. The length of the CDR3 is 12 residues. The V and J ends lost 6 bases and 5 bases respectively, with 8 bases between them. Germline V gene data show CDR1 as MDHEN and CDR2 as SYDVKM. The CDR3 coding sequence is TGTGCCAGCAGACGCCTTGACAATGAGCAGTTCTTC. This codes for CASRRLDNEQFF.

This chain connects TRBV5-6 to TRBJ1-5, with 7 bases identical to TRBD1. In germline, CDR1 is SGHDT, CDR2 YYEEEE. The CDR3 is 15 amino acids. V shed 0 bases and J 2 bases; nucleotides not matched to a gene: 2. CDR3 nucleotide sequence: TGTGCCAGCAGCTTGGGACAGGGTGGCAATCAGCCCCAGCATTTT. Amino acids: CASSLGQGGNQPQHF.

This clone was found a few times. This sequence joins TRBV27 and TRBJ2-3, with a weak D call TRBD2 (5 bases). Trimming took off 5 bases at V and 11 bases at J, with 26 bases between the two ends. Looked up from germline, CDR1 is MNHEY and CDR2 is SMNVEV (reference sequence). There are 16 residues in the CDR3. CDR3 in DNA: TGTGCCAGCAGTCAGGACTCAAACCTTCCCACGAGTCGGCAGTATTTT. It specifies CASSQDSNLPTSRQYF.

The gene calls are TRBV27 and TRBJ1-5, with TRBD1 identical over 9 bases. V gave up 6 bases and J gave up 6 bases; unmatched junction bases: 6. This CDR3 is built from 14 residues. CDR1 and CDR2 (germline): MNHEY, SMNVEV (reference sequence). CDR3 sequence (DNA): TGTGCCAGCAGACGACAGGGGGGGGCTCAGCCCCAGCATTTT. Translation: CASRRQGGAQPQHF.

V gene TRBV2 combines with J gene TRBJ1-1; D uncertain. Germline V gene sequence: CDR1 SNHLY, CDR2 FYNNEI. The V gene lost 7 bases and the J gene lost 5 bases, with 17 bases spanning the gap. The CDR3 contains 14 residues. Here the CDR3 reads CASISTTLGTEAFF. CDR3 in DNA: TGTGCCAGCATCTCCACCACACTAGGGACTGAAGCTTTCTTT.

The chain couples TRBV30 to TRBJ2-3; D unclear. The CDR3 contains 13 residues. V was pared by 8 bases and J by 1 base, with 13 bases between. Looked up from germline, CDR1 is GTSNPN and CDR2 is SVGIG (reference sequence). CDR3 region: CARSDGRTDTQYF. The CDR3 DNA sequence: TGTGCCCGATCCGACGGACGCACAGATACGCAGTATTTT.

The CDR3 here is CASSLGEFMNTEAFF. The CDR3 coding sequence is TGCGCCAGCAGCTTGGGGGAGTTTATGAACACTGAAGCTTTCTTT. This rearrangement joins TRBV5-1 to TRBJ1-1; D gene uncertain. CDR3 length: 15 residues. V was shortened by 0 bases and J by 0 bases, with 9 bases between the two germline ends. Germline loops: CDR1 SGHRS, CDR2 YFSETQ.

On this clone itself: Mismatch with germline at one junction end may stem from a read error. CDR3 region: CASSLGTRGSGGFNQQFF. The CDR3 nucleotides are TGTGCCAGCTCACTAGGAACCAGGGGAAGTGGGGGTTTCAATCAGCAGTTCTTC. The chain combines TRBV18 with TRBJ2-1; possibly TRBD1 for D (6 bases). Germline V gene data show CDR1 as KGHSH and CDR2 as LQKENI. CDR3 length equals 18 residues.

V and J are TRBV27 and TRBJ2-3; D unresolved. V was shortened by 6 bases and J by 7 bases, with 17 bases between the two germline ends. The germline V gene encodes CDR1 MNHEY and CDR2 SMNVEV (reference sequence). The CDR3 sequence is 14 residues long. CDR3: CASSLTQNPNTQYF. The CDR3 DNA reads TGTGCCAGCAGCTTAACTCAAAACCCTAATACGCAGTATTTT.